This TCR beta chain was recovered during a study of blood T cells in healthy people across ages. Findings of the study overall: Total diversity from one million sequenced T cells was likely underestimated. Naive T cell percentage and TCR beta diversity correlated strongly.

Through a sample-barcoded 5' primer and a J-beta primer mix, a second PCR was run for roughly 7 to 12 cycles. TCRdb re-analysed the 5' RACE reads in MiXCR, keeping a single row per CDR3 protein. Among about 680,000 distinct CDR3 sequences listed, around 45% were seen once. CDR3 length: 17 amino acids. The germline V gene has CDR1 SEHNR and CDR2 FQNEAQ (reference sequence). Ranging in age from roughly 6 to 90, the donors were healthy Caucasian individuals from Russia. As for this clonotype: Its antigen is unidentified. A read error may explain this, as a much larger clone is one base away.

Sequencing input: blood. The J gene is TRBJ2-1, the V gene TRBV7-9; TRBD2 agrees at 13 bases. The TCR was taken from a woman aged 60 to 75 in good health. CDR3 loop: CASSPGLAGSSYNKQFF. DNA for the CDR3: TGTGCCAGCAGCCCGGGACTAGCGGGGAGCTCCTACAATAAGCAGTTCTTC.